This T cell receptor (beta chain) is from a study of T cell repertoires in cytomegalovirus infection. Background on the study: Both recently identified HLA-C-restricted and well-studied HLA-B-restricted CMV epitopes were used in the study. A matching HLA type, together with CMV infection, was signaled by public TCR beta signatures.

TCRdb ran MiXCR on the reads and lists one entry per CDR3 protein. Of roughly 920,000 distinct CDR3 sequences in the sample, roughly 31% were seen once. To note about this clonotype: Its matching antigen is unknown.

General study findings and limits: Clonotype analysis showed dominance of the ex vivo response by HLA-C-restricted CMV-specific TCR beta clonotypes. CMV carriers with the relevant HLA were identified by cumulative public TCR beta family frequency.

V lost 0 bases to trimming and J lost 6 bases; unmatched junction nucleotides: 9. This CDR3 region has 16 residues. Per the germline V gene, CDR1 is MNHEY and CDR2 is SMNVEV (reference sequence). The input for sequencing was cultured CD8+ T cells from PBMCs, taken from culture after CMV antigen stimulation. The sequence was obtained from a human donor in good health (CMV status not recorded). Some clones in this sample may be carry-over from other donors' samples. The rearrangement joins TRBV27 to TRBJ2-7, with 9 bases lining up with TRBD1. CDR3: CASSLSGGTGKSEQYF. CDR3 coding DNA: TGTGCCAGCAGTTTATCGGGCGGGACAGGGAAGAGCGAGCAGTACTTC.